This entry lists 15 T cell receptor beta chains sequenced from one sample in a study of identical twins. TCRdb re-derived calls from the 5' RACE reads in MiXCR, one entry per CDR3 protein. This table holds 690,000 or so distinct CDR3 sequences, less than 10% found once. Separately, the same data were catalogued under a study of yellow fever vaccine responses in identical twins.

Sequenced: PBMCs. These receptors were taken from a woman aged 18-29 years in good health.

This chain connects TRBV12-3 or TRBV12-4 to TRBJ2-1; tentatively, D is TRBD1 or TRBD2 (6 bases each). V lost 3 bases and J 7 bases, leaving 16 bases between the germline ends. The CDR3 length is 15 residues. Here the CDR3 reads CASSFLGGLRNEQFF. For the CDR3, the DNA is TGTGCCAGCAGTTTTTTAGGGGGGCTACGGAATGAGCAGTTCTTC.

In its sample, this clonotype was seen a few times. The V and J genes are TRBV6-1 and TRBJ2-2; 8 bases align to TRBD1. V lost 2 bases and J lost 6; bases outside the gene matches: 2. CDR3 length equals 14 residues. Germline-derived CDR1 and CDR2 are MNHNS and SASEGT. CDR3 loop: CASSEQGASGELFF. The CDR3 DNA is TGTGCCAGCAGTGAACAGGGGGCGTCCGGGGAGCTGTTTTTT.

The chain recombines TRBV27 with TRBJ1-4; D is possibly TRBD1 (5 bases). Germline V gene sequence: CDR1 MNHEY, CDR2 SMNVEV (reference sequence). Trimming removed 2 bases at V and 15 bases at J, with 19 bases between. The CDR3 totals 14 residues. CDR3 residues: CASSLRPTGGRLFF. Here the CDR3 DNA reads TGTGCCAGCAGTTTACGACCCACGGGGGGAAGGTTGTTTTTT.

The chain joins TRBV6-1 to TRBJ2-3; D not certain. CDR1 is MNHNS and CDR2 is SASEGT in the germline V gene. Trimming removed 7 bases at V and 5 bases at J, with 19 bases between. CDR3 size: 15 residues. The CDR3 DNA follows: TGTGCCAGCACCCCAGGCCAGCCCAGGCGAGATACGCAGTATTTT. This codes for CASTPGQPRRDTQYF.

V usage is TRBV7-2 and J usage is TRBJ1-2, with unresolved D. Trimming stripped 5 bases from V and 4 bases from J, with 20 bases between. This CDR3 region has 16 residues. The germline gives CDR1 SGHTA, CDR2 FQGNSA. The CDR3 loop is CASSPPGRMIFYGYTF. DNA for the CDR3: TGTGCCAGCAGCCCCCCGGGCAGAATGATATTCTATGGCTACACCTTC.

This clonotype was observed a few times. This chain links TRBV12-3 or TRBV12-4 with TRBJ2-1; the match to TRBD1 covers 9 bases. This CDR3 comprises 16 residues. V shed 6 bases, J shed 9 bases, and the junction held 15 bases outside the gene matches. The CDR3 spells CASSQPGQGLGVEQFF. For the CDR3, the DNA is TGTGCCAGCAGCCAACCGGGACAGGGATTAGGTGTTGAGCAGTTCTTC.

In this sample, this clonotype turned up many times. This chain uses TRBV5-1 with TRBJ2-7, with a possible D match to TRBD1 (6 bases). V was cut by 0 bases and J by 1 base, with 11 bases left in between. Germline V gene sequence: CDR1 SGHRS, CDR2 YFSETQ. The CDR3 is made up of 15 amino acids. The CDR3 nucleotides read TGCGCCAGCAGCTTGGGACAGGAATCTTCCTACGAGCAGTACTTC. Amino acid sequence: CASSLGQESSYEQYF.

The table lists this clonotype with a few counts. The chain combines TRBV2 with TRBJ2-3; D gene unclear. Trimming stripped 7 bases from V and 0 bases from J, with 11 bases between. The CDR3 loop spans 14 amino acids. CDR1 is SNHLY and CDR2 is FYNNEI in the germline V gene. CDR3 DNA: TGTGCCAGCATTCGTCCCTCGAGCACAGATACGCAGTATTTT. Amino acids: CASIRPSSTDTQYF. The full variable domain, completed using reference TRBV2 and TRBJ2-3, is EPEVTQTPSHQVTQMGQEVILRCVPISNHLYFYWYRQILGQKVEFLVSFYNNEISEKSEIFDDQFSVERPDGSNFTLKIRSTKLEDSAMYFCASIRPSSTDTQYFGPGTRLTVL.

The chain recombines TRBV7-9 with TRBJ2-5, with 7 bases aligning to TRBD1. V shed 6 bases, J shed 5 bases, and the junction held 12 bases outside the gene matches. The germline V gene has CDR1 SEHNR and CDR2 FQNEAQ (reference sequence). CDR3 length: 15 amino acids. Here the CDR3 reads CASSYTTTGRETQYF. As DNA, the CDR3 is TGTGCCAGCAGTTATACTACGACAGGGCGGGAGACCCAGTACTTC.

The chain joins TRBV11-2 to TRBJ2-3; 12 bases are shared with TRBD2. J was trimmed by 8 bases and V by 5 bases; bases with no gene match: 8. The length of the CDR3 is 15 residues. Germline lookup yields CDR1 SGHAT and CDR2 FQNNGV. The DNA for the CDR3 is TGTGCCAGCAGCGGCGGGACTAGCGGGCCCGGTACGCAGTATTTT. Translation gives CASSGGTSGPGTQYF. The full variable domain, in which reference TRBV11-2 and TRBJ2-3 provide the parts outside the CDR3, is EAGVAQSPRYKIIEKRQSVAFWCNPISGHATLYWYQQILGQGPKLLIQFQNNGVVDDSQLPKDRFSAERLKGVDSTLKIQPAKLEDSAVYLCASSGGTSGPGTQYFGPGTRLTVL.

The rearrangement links TRBV29-1 to TRBJ2-1, with 11 bases identical to TRBD2. Germline CDR1 and CDR2: SQVTM and ANQGSEA. The junction had 11 bases not matched to a gene; V was cut back by 4 bases and J by 0 bases. The CDR3 has 18 residues. The DNA of the CDR3 is TGCAGCGTTGTGGAACTAGCGGGAGTTGGGGGCTCCTACAATGAGCAGTTCTTC. It is translated as CSVVELAGVGGSYNEQFF.

This chain joins TRBV2 and TRBJ2-5; TRBD2 aligns across 8 bases. CDR3 length equals 15 residues. Trimming removed 4 bases from V and 9 bases from J; junction bases left unmatched: 13. Per the germline V gene, CDR1 is SNHLY and CDR2 is FYNNEI. The DNA for the CDR3 is TGTGCCAGCAGTGCGGCTACTAGCGGTCCGCGGGCCCAGTACTTC. Translation gives CASSAATSGPRAQYF. The full variable domain, in which reference TRBV2 and TRBJ2-5 provide the parts outside the CDR3, is EPEVTQTPSHQVTQMGQEVILRCVPISNHLYFYWYRQILGQKVEFLVSFYNNEISEKSEIFDDQFSVERPDGSNFTLKIRSTKLEDSAMYFCASSAATSGPRAQYFGPGTRLLVL.

The chain couples TRBV3-1 to TRBJ2-5; no clear D. V lost 0 bases, J lost 5 bases, and 7 bases lay in between. Germline V lookup: CDR1 LGHDT, CDR2 YNNKEL (reference sequence). CDR3 size: 13 residues. The CDR3 DNA reads TGTGCCAGCAGCCAAGAAAATGGGGAGACCCAGTACTTC. Its translation is CASSQENGETQYF.

This chain links TRBV7-2 with TRBJ2-3, with 8 bases that match TRBD2. The CDR3 contains 17 residues. Trimming at V came to 5 bases and at J to 1 base, leaving 11 bases not matched to a gene. The germline V gene has CDR1 SGHTA and CDR2 FQGNSA. CDR3 nucleotide sequence: TGTGCCAGCAGCCAACCCTTGGGGCGGGGGGGCACAGATACGCAGTATTTT. Protein sequence: CASSQPLGRGGTDTQYF.

At least ten counts were recorded for this clonotype. V and J are TRBV7-9 and TRBJ2-3; no firm D call. This CDR3 region has 14 residues. With 4 bases removed from V and 4 bases from J, the gap between germline ends came to 12 bases. The germline gives CDR1 SEHNR, CDR2 FQNEAQ (reference sequence). CDR3 amino acids: CASSSPGGADTQYF. DNA of the CDR3: TGTGCCAGCAGCTCCCCGGGTGGGGCAGATACGCAGTATTTT.